The source of this T cell receptor (beta chain) is a study of blood T cell repertoires in COVID-19. For the study at large: PBMCs, B-cell-depleted T cells, or T cells were the source of the cDNA or gDNA that made up the material.

In the original processing: Amplification from reference gene primers served as the basis for estimated nucleated cell counts. Measured with immunoSEQ multiplex PCR; TCRdb has only the in-frame clones, and not every one. From that table come the V and J calls and clone size; the DNA was used to work out D and trimming. The table records 24,000 or so clones, more than 75% of them present only once. The CDR3 loop spans 15 amino acids. Germline values: CDR1 SGHTA, CDR2 FQGTGA. J was trimmed by 8 bases and V by 4 bases; bases with no gene match: 6. The chain couples TRBV7-3 to TRBJ1-6, with TRBD1 matching 9 bases. The sequenced sample consisted of peripheral blood. The source is a human donor in a cohort sampled during active COVID-19. The donor label of this sample is uncertain. CDR3 sequence: CASSSGTGKDSPLHF. Written as DNA, the CDR3 is TGTGCCAGCAGCTCCGGGACAGGGAAGGATTCACCCCTCCACTTT.